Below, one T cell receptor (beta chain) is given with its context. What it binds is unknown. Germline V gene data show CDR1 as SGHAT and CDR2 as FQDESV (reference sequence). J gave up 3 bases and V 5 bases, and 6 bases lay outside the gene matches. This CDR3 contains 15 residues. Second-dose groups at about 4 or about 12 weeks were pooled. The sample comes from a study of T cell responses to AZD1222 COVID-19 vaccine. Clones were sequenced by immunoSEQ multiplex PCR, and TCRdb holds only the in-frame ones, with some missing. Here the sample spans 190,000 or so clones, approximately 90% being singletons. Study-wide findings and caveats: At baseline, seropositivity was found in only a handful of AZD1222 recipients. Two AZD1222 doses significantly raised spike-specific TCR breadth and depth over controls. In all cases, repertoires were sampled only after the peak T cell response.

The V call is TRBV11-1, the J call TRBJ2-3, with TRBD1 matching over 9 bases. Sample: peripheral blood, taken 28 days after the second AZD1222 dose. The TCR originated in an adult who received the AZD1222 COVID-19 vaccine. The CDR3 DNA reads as TGTGCCAGCAGCCCCGGACAGGGGAAGACAGATACGCAGTATTTT. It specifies CASSPGQGKTDTQYF.